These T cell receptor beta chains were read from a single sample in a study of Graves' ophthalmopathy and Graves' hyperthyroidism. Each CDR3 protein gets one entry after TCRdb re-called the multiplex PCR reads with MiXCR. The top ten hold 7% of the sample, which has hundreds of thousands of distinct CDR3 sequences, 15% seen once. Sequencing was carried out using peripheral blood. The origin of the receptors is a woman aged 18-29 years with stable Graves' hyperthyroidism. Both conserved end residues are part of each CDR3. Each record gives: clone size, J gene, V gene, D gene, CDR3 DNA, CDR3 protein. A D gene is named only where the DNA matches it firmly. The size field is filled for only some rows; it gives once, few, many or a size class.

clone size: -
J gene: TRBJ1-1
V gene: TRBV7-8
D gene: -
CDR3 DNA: TGTGCCAGCAGCTTAGGAGGGCTACTCATGAACACTGAAGCTTTCTTT
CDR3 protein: CASSLGGLLMNTEAFF

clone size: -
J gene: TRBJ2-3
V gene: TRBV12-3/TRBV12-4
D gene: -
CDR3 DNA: TGTGCCAGCAGTTCGGCCGGGACAGATACGCAGTATTTT
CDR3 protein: CASSSAGTDTQYF

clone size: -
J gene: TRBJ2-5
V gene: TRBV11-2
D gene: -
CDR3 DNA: TGTGCCAGCACCATAACCCTCGGGATTCTAGAGACCCAGTACTTC
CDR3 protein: CASTITLGILETQYF

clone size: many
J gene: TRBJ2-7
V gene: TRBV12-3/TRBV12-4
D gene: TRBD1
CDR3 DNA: TGTGCCAGCAGTTTAGAACAGGGGGCCTACGAGCAGTACTTC
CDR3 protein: CASSLEQGAYEQYF

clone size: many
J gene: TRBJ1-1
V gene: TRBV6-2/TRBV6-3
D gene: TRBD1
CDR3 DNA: TGTGCCAGCAAGAAGACAGGGCCTAACACTGAAGCTTTCTTT
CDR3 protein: CASKKTGPNTEAFF

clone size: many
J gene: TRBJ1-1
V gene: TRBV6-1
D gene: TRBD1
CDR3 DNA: TGTGCCAGCAGCCTCCGGGACAGGGCGAACACTGAAGCTTTCTTT
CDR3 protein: CASSLRDRANTEAFF

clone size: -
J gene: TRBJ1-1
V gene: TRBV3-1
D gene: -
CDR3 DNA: TGTGCCAGCAGCCAAGACTTTGGGTTTTCGGTGAACACTGAAGCTTTCTTT
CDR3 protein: CASSQDFGFSVNTEAFF

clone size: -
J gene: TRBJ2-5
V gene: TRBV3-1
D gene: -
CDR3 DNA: TGTGCCAGCAGCCTTCTAAGTGGTTCTCAGATGCAAGAGTCCCAGTACTTC
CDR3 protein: CASSLLSGSQMQESQYF

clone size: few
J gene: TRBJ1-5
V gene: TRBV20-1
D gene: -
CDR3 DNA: TGCAGTGCTAGAGATCCGGGGGCTGGGGGCAATCAGCCCCAGCATTTT
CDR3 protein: CSARDPGAGGNQPQHF

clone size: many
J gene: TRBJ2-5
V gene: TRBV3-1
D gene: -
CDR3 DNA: TGTGCCAGCAGCCAAGGTCAGGGATGGATAGAGACCCAGTACTTC
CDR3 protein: CASSQGQGWIETQYF

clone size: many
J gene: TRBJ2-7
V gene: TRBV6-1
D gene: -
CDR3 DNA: TGTGCCAGCAGTGAAAGGGATGACAGCCCCTACGAGCAGTACTTC
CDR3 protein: CASSERDDSPYEQYF

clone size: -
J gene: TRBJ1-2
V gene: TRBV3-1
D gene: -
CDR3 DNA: TGTGCCAGCAGCCCAGGGATTGGCTACACCTTC
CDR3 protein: CASSPGIGYTF

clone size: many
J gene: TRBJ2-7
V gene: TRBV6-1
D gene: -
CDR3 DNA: TGTGCCAGCAACCTCGACAGGTACTCCTACGAGCAGTACTTC
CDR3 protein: CASNLDRYSYEQYF

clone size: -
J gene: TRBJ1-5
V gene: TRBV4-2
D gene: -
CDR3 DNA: TGTGCCAGCAGCTACGGGGCAGGGGAAAATCAGCCCCAGCATTTT
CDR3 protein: CASSYGAGENQPQHF

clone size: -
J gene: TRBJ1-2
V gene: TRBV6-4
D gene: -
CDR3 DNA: TGTGCCAGCAGTGATTGGACAGACTATGGCTACACCTTC
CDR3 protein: CASSDWTDYGYTF

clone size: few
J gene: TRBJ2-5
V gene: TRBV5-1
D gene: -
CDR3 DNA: TGCGCCAGCAGCTTGGAGGGACCACATCAAGAGACCCAGTACTTC
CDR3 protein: CASSLEGPHQETQYF

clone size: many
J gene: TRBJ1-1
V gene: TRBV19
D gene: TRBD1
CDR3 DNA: TGTGCCAGTAGTATGGGACAGGCAAGGACTGAAGCTTTCTTT
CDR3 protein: CASSMGQARTEAFF

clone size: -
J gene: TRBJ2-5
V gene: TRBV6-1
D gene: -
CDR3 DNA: TGTGCCAGCAGAACCGGCCGTTCCCAGTACTTC
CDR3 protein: CASRTGRSQYF